A selection of T cell receptor beta chains follows, all from one sample in a study of CD8+CD57+ T cells in acquired aplastic anemia. TCRdb ran MiXCR on the reads and lists one entry per CDR3 protein. The sample holds hundreds of thousands of distinct CDR3 sequences, approximately 70% seen once. The sequencing input was sorted CD4+, CD8+, or CD8+CD57+ T cells (not recorded which) from PBMCs. Source of these receptors: a human donor in good health, serving as a control. Both conserved end residues are part of each CDR3. The D gene is left open where the match is weak. Size values are once, few and many counts, or a class for expanded clones, and some rows have none.

j_call | clone_size | d_call | v_call | cdr3_nt | cdr3_aa
TRBJ2-7 | once | . | TRBV7-9 | TGTGCCAGCAGCCAAGTGCCGGGAGAGGCCTATGGCTACGAGCAGTACTTC | CASSQVPGEAYGYEQYF
TRBJ2-7 | . | . | TRBV7-3 | TGTGCCAGCAGCCGAGTAGGCTCCAAGCAGTACTTC | CASSRVGSKQYF
TRBJ2-1 | many | . | TRBV3-1 | TGTGCCAGCAGCCAAGAGATAGGTTCCAATGAGCAGTTCTTC | CASSQEIGSNEQFF
TRBJ1-2 | . | . | TRBV5-1 | TGCGCCAGCAGCTTGAGGGGGGGCCGAGGCTACACCTTC | CASSLRGGRGYTF
TRBJ2-1 | . | TRBD2 | TRBV7-3 | TGTGCCAGCAGTGGGAGGGCGGGGGATACGCAGTATTTTTTC | CASSGRAGDTQYFF
TRBJ1-2 | . | . | TRBV7-2 | TGTGCCAGCAGCTTAGATTTCGGACTAGCGGGGGGCACATACACCTTC | CASSLDFGLAGGTYTF
TRBJ2-7 | . | . | TRBV7-9 | TGTGCCAGCAGCTTACGCAGGCAGCCGAATGAAAAACTGTACTTC | CASSLRRQPNEKLYF
TRBJ1-1 | . | . | TRBV10-1 | TGCGCCAGCAAGGGGACCCTGGCCACTGAAGCTTTCTTT | CASKGTLATEAFF
TRBJ2-5 | few | . | TRBV7-9 | TGTGCCAGCAGCCAATCAGGGAGGAAAGAGACCCAGTACTTC | CASSQSGRKETQYF
TRBJ2-3 | many | . | TRBV20-1 | TGCAGTGCTAGAGATCCCCGGGGAGGGGGGCCTAGCACAGATACGCAGTATTTT | CSARDPRGGGPSTDTQYF
TRBJ1-1 | many | . | TRBV7-9 | TGTGCCAGCAGCTTCGGTGATAACACTGAAGCTTTCTTT | CASSFGDNTEAFF
TRBJ1-2 | many | . | TRBV20-1 | TGCAGTGCTAGTTCCGGGACGGTGAACTATGGCTACACCTTC | CSASSGTVNYGYTF
TRBJ2-7 | . | . | TRBV7-9 | TGTGCCAGCAGACCAGGGGGAGGGCGTAACACTGACTTC | CASRPGGGRNTDF
TRBJ2-1 | . | TRBD2 | TRBV7-2 | TGTGCCAGCAGATTAGCGGGGGGACCAGGATACAATGAGCAGTTCTTC | CASRLAGGPGYNEQFF
TRBJ1-5 | . | TRBD1 | TRBV9 | TGTGCCAGCAGTCGGGGACAGGGGGAAAATCAGCCGAAGCATTTT | CASSRGQGENQPKHF
TRBJ1-6 | . | . | TRBV9 | TGTGCCAGCAGCGGGGACGGGAGGGGAGGCAACTCACCCCTCCACTTT | CASSGDGRGGNSPLHF
TRBJ2-7 | . | . | TRBV7-6 | TGCGCCAGCAGCTGGGACGGGTCCACCTACTACGAGCAGTACTTC | CASSWDGSTYYEQYF
TRBJ1-4 | . | . | TRBV20-1 | TGCAGTGCTCCGCGACAGCTGGAAAAACTGTTTTTT | CSAPRQLEKLFF
TRBJ1-2 | . | . | TRBV7-8 | TGTGCCAACAAGAGCTCGGGAGCTAACTATGGCAACACCTTC | CANKSSGANYGNTF
TRBJ2-5 | . | . | TRBV7-7 | TGTGCCAGCAGCACAGGTCTGAAGGACGAGCAGTACTTCTTT | CASSTGLKDEQYFF
TRBJ1-6 | once | . | TRBV5-1 | TGTGCCAGCAGCTTACAAGCGGGTGCTAATTCACCCCTCCACTTT | CASSLQAGANSPLHF
TRBJ2-7 | . | . | TRBV3-1 | TGTGCCAGCAGCGTAGCCACCCAGGGACCCTACGAGCAGTACTTC | CASSVATQGPYEQYF
TRBJ1-6 | . | . | TRBV11-2 | TGTGCCAGCAGCTTCGCCAGTGTTAGTTCGGAGTCACCCCTCCACTTT | CASSFASVSSESPLHF
TRBJ1-6 | many | TRBD1 | TRBV6-5 | TGTGCCAGCAGAAACCGGGACAGGGATAATTCACCCCTCCACTTT | CASRNRDRDNSPLHF
TRBJ1-2 | . | . | TRBV4-3 | TGCGCCAGCAGCCAAGATTTTCTAGAGAGTCGCTATGGCTACACCTTC | CASSQDFLESRYGYTF
TRBJ2-3 | . | . | TRBV5-5 | TGTGCTAGGTCTGAGGCAGATACGCAGTATTTT | CARSEADTQYF
TRBJ2-2 | . | TRBD1 | TRBV25-1 | TGTGCCAGCGGAAGACAGGGGGCGACCGGGGAGCTGTTTTTT | CASGRQGATGELFF
TRBJ2-7 | . | . | TRBV5-1 | TGCGCCAGCAGCTTGAATCGGTCGCAATGCGAGCAGTACTTC | CASSLNRSQCEQYF
TRBJ1-3 | . | . | TRBV12-3/TRBV12-4 | TGCGCCAGCATAGATACTTTAAACTCTGGAAACACCATATATTTT | CASIDTLNSGNTIYF
TRBJ2-3 | many | TRBD1 | TRBV5-1 | TGCGCCAGCAGCCGACAGGGTCAAACCGGGACAGATACGCAGTATTTT | CASSRQGQTGTDTQYF
TRBJ2-7 | many | . | TRBV18 | TGTGCCAGCTCACTGAGGACAGTCTCCTACGAGCAGTACTTC | CASSLRTVSYEQYF
TRBJ1-5 | . | . | TRBV11-1 | TGTGCCAGCAGTGAGGGACTAACCGGCAATCAGCCCCAGCATTTT | CASSEGLTGNQPQHF
TRBJ2-7 | . | TRBD1 | TRBV6-5 | TGTGCCAGCAGGACGGAAGGGGGCTTCTACGAGCAGTACTTC | CASRTEGGFYEQYF
TRBJ1-4 | . | TRBD1 | TRBV20-1 | TGCAGTGCTAGAAAACAGGGGATGAATGAAAAACTGTTTTTT | CSARKQGMNEKLFF
TRBJ1-6 | . | . | TRBV20-1 | TGCAGTGCCCTCAGGTGGACGGGGGCTTCACCCCTCCACTTT | CSALRWTGASPLHF
TRBJ2-5 | . | . | TRBV20-1 | TGCAGTGCTAGGACGGCGGGGACACAAGAGACCCAGTACTTC | CSARTAGTQETQYF
TRBJ2-1 | . | . | TRBV25-1 | TGTGCCAGCAGTGTTTGGGGGCGCAATACCGCCCTCCACAATGAGCAGTTCTTC | CASSVWGRNTALHNEQFF
TRBJ1-6 | . | . | TRBV7-9 | TGTGCCAGCAGCCTAAGACGAAATCCACCCCTCCACTTT | CASSLRRNPPLHF
TRBJ1-3 | many | . | TRBV12-3/TRBV12-4 | TGTGCCAGCAGTTCGGGACCAAACACCATATATTTT | CASSSGPNTIYF
TRBJ2-7 | . | . | TRBV7-8 | TGTGCCAGCAGCTTAGCGGCCGGGACACCTTACGAGCAGTACTTC | CASSLAAGTPYEQYF
TRBJ1-4 | many | . | TRBV30 | TGTGCCTGGGGGAATGAAAAACTGTTTTTT | CAWGNEKLFF
TRBJ2-3 | . | TRBD1 | TRBV6-5 | TGTGCCAGCTCACCGACAGGGGATTTT | CASSPTGDF
TRBJ2-5 | once | TRBD2 | TRBV9 | TGTGCCAGCAGCCAAGTCGGTCGGCGGGGGGGCGGAGAGACCCAGTACTTC | CASSQVGRRGGGETQYF
TRBJ2-1 | . | TRBD1 | TRBV5-1 | TGCGCCAGCAGCTTGGGGACAGGGCTTTTGGAGCAGTTCTTC | CASSLGTGLLEQFF
TRBJ1-1 | . | . | TRBV7-2 | TGTGCCAGCAGACAGAGGTTACTCTACGAACAGTACTTT | CASRQRLLYEQYF
TRBJ1-3 | . | . | TRBV20-1 | TGCAGTGCTAGAGATTATCCGAGCTCTGGAAACACCATATATTTT | CSARDYPSSGNTIYF
TRBJ1-2 | once | . | TRBV3-1 | TGTGCCAGCAGCCAACCATCAGGAGTAACTAACTATGGCTACACCTTC | CASSQPSGVTNYGYTF
TRBJ2-3 | . | . | TRBV7-7 | TGTGCTAGCAGCCCCCTCTCGGGCTGGGGCACAGATACGCAGTATTTT | CASSPLSGWGTDTQYF
TRBJ1-2 | . | . | TRBV29-1 | TGCAGCGTAGAGGAGGACGGCTATGGCTACGCCTTC | CSVEEDGYGYAF
TRBJ1-1 | . | TRBD1 | TRBV6-5 | TGTGCCAGCAGTTACTCGAGTGGAGGGGGCTTTCCCCCGAACACTGAAGCTTTCTTT | CASSYSSGGGFPPNTEAFF